This T cell receptor beta chain was observed in a study of T cell repertoires in cytomegalovirus infection. Each CDR3 protein is one row after TCRdb ran MiXCR on the reads. The sample consists of about 920,000 distinct CDR3 sequences, approximately 31% of them appearing once. In regard to this clonotype: Its target is not known.

The length of the CDR3 is 12 residues. V lost 7 bases to trimming and J lost 5 bases, with 12 bases between them. Germline V CDR1 and CDR2: MNHEY, SVGAGI. Here the sequenced sample was cultured CD8+ T cells from PBMCs, taken from culture after CMV antigen stimulation. The receptor's source is a human donor in good health (CMV status not recorded). Some clones in this sample may be carry-over from other donors' samples. The J gene is TRBJ2-7, the V gene TRBV6-5; possibly TRBD2 for D (5 bases). The CDR3 sequence is CASILRGHEQYF. The CDR3, as DNA: TGTGCCAGCATACTTCGGGGTCACGAGCAGTACTTC.